The rows below give T cell receptor beta chains drawn from one sample of a study of post-analysis software for immune sequencing data. Via MiXCR, TCRdb re-called the PCR reads, giving one row per CDR3 protein. The sample lists 700,000 to 800,000 distinct CDR3 sequences, 25% to 30% occurring once. Sequences were obtained from blood. These receptors were obtained from a girl under 18 with multiple sclerosis. Both conserved end residues are part of each CDR3. Fields, in order: V gene, D gene, J gene, clone size, CDR3 length, CDR3 protein, CDR3 DNA. A D gene is named only where the DNA matches it firmly. Some rows have no size entry. The others give once, few or many, or a class for an expanded clone.

TRBV11-2	.	TRBJ1-1	.	15	CASSPNYGGRTEAFF	TGTGCCAGCAGCCCAAATTATGGGGGGCGGACTGAAGCTTTCTTT
TRBV12-3/TRBV12-4	TRBD1	TRBJ1-1	.	13	CASSFRGPAEAFF	TGTGCCAGCAGTTTCAGGGGGCCGGCTGAAGCTTTCTTT
TRBV27	.	TRBJ2-7	.	15	CASSRDWVGSYEQYF	TGTGCCAGCAGCCGCGACTGGGTCGGATCCTACGAGCAGTACTTC
TRBV27	.	TRBJ2-5	few	13	CASSWGARETQYF	TGTGCCAGCAGTTGGGGGGCTAGAGAGACCCAGTACTTC
TRBV28	.	TRBJ1-1	few	15	CASSPPRDMNTEAFF	TGTGCCAGCAGTCCCCCCAGAGACATGAACACTGAAGCTTTCTTT
TRBV5-1	.	TRBJ1-1	.	15	CASSDRGGANTEAFF	TGCGCCAGCAGCGACAGAGGGGGGGCCAACACTGAAGCTTTCTTT
TRBV27	.	TRBJ1-2	.	14	CASSLFKSNYGYTF	TGTGCCAGCAGTTTATTCAAAAGTAACTATGGCTACACCTTC
TRBV29-1	TRBD2	TRBJ2-1	few	14	CSVIPVGGGNEQFF	TGCAGCGTGATACCCGTCGGGGGGGGCAATGAGCAGTTCTTC
TRBV29-1	TRBD1	TRBJ1-2	many	12	CSVWTGNYGYTF	TGCAGCGTTTGGACAGGGAACTATGGCTACACCTTC
TRBV7-9	.	TRBJ1-6	few	14	CASSLGQPNSPLHF	TGTGCCAGCAGCTTAGGGCAGCCGAATTCACCCCTCCACTTT
TRBV20-1	TRBD1	TRBJ2-3	.	18	CSARDPIAEPEGADTQYF	TGCAGTGCTAGAGATCCGATCGCAGAACCCGAGGGGGCCGATACGCAGTATTTT
TRBV7-9	TRBD2	TRBJ2-5	.	14	CASSASGARETQYF	TGTGCCAGCAGCGCTAGCGGGGCAAGGGAGACCCAGTACTTC
TRBV7-2	.	TRBJ2-1	.	12	CASSKLVNEQFF	TGTGCCAGCAGCAAACTAGTCAACGAGCAGTTCTTC
TRBV7-2	.	TRBJ2-7	.	15	CASSPGPSATYEQYF	TGTGCCAGCAGCCCCGGACCCTCAGCCACCTACGAGCAGTACTTC
TRBV4-3	TRBD2	TRBJ2-7	.	16	CASSQGTSGSSTEQYF	TGCGCCAGCAGCCAAGGGACTAGCGGGAGCTCGACCGAGCAGTACTTC
TRBV7-2	.	TRBJ1-6	few	15	CASTWTGGSNSPLHF	TGTGCCAGCACCTGGACCGGGGGATCGAATTCACCCCTCCACTTT
TRBV24-1	.	TRBJ2-1	.	13	CATSDSPLNEQFF	TGTGCCACCAGTGATTCCCCACTAAATGAGCAGTTCTTC
TRBV5-6	TRBD1	TRBJ2-2	.	19	CASSSVYRDREENTGELFF	TGTGCCAGCAGCTCAGTATACCGGGACAGGGAGGAGAACACCGGGGAGCTGTTTTTT
TRBV27	.	TRBJ1-2	.	16	CASSLTKSGKAYGYTF	TGTGCCAGCAGTTTAACAAAATCAGGGAAGGCCTATGGCTACACCTTC
TRBV10-3	TRBD1	TRBJ2-5	many	15	CAISAGQGVTETQYF	TGTGCCATCAGTGCGGGACAGGGAGTTACAGAGACCCAGTACTTC
TRBV27	TRBD2	TRBJ2-1	.	16	CASSFFGLAGGNEQFF	TGTGCCAGCAGTTTCTTTGGGCTAGCGGGGGGCAATGAGCAGTTCTTC
TRBV20-1	.	TRBJ2-4	.	13	CSQGTVAKNIQYF	TGCAGCCAAGGGACGGTAGCCAAAAACATTCAGTACTTC
TRBV20-1	.	TRBJ2-2	.	13	CSAREATPGELFF	TGCAGTGCTAGAGAGGCAACTCCCGGGGAGCTGTTTTTT
TRBV7-9	.	TRBJ1-5	.	17	CASSLAGAGTQNQPQHF	TGTGCCAGCAGCTTAGCGGGAGCCGGGACACAGAATCAGCCCCAGCATTTT
TRBV11-2	TRBD2	TRBJ2-1	.	15	CASTLTSGRAGEQFF	TGTGCCAGCACCCTTACTAGCGGGAGGGCAGGCGAGCAGTTCTTC
TRBV10-3	.	TRBJ1-1	.	15	CAISAPLGGSTEAFF	TGTGCCATCAGTGCCCCCCTGGGGGGGAGCACTGAAGCTTTCTTT
TRBV19	TRBD1	TRBJ1-1	.	14	CASSLQGVIAEAFF	TGTGCCAGTAGTCTACAGGGGGTGATCGCTGAAGCTTTCTTT
TRBV7-9	TRBD2	TRBJ2-1	few	16	CASSFRTSDYYNEQFF	TGTGCCAGCAGCTTTCGGACTAGCGATTACTACAATGAGCAGTTCTTC
TRBV7-2	.	TRBJ2-5	few	14	CASAELPERQTQYF	TGTGCCAGCGCCGAACTACCGGAGCGCCAGACCCAGTACTTC
TRBV4-3	TRBD1	TRBJ2-7	few	16	CASSRETGDSTYEQYF	TGCGCCAGCAGCCGAGAGACAGGGGATTCTACCTACGAGCAGTACTTC
TRBV10-3	TRBD1	TRBJ1-1	.	12	CAAGQGGTEAFF	TGTGCCGCCGGACAGGGTGGCACTGAAGCTTTCTTT
TRBV5-1	.	TRBJ2-1	few	14	CASSFASPYNEQFF	TGCGCCAGCAGCTTCGCTAGTCCCTACAATGAGCAGTTCTTC
TRBV9	.	TRBJ1-2	.	16	CASSVDGVPTSYGYTF	TGTGCCAGCAGCGTAGATGGGGTCCCCACCTCCTATGGCTACACCTTC
TRBV7-9	TRBD2	TRBJ2-6	many	17	CASSPSGGLAGANVLTF	TGTGCCAGCAGCCCCAGCGGGGGCCTTGCTGGGGCCAACGTCCTGACTTTC
TRBV20-1	TRBD2	TRBJ2-4	.	15	CSAYSGLAGSNIQYF	TGCAGTGCGTACTCGGGACTAGCGGGATCAAACATTCAGTACTTC
TRBV25-1	.	TRBJ2-7	few	16	CASSDPSTGSTYEQYF	TGTGCCAGCAGTGACCCATCGACAGGCAGCACCTACGAGCAGTACTTC
TRBV29-1	TRBD2	TRBJ2-2	.	16	CSVGLAGTENTGELFF	TGCAGCGTGGGACTAGCGGGCACAGAAAACACCGGGGAGCTGTTTTTT
TRBV20-1	.	TRBJ2-7	.	14	CSATVGAGSYEQYF	TGCAGTGCTACCGTCGGGGCCGGGTCCTACGAGCAGTACTTC
TRBV10-2	TRBD1	TRBJ1-1	.	15	CASSAVRQGVGEAFF	TGCGCCAGCAGTGCCGTCAGACAGGGGGTTGGTGAAGCTTTCTTT
TRBV18	.	TRBJ1-5	few	14	CASSPGGERQPQHF	TGTGCCAGCTCACCAGGGGGCGAACGGCAGCCCCAGCATTTT
TRBV7-2	.	TRBJ1-1	.	12	CASSLGDAEAFF	TGTGCCAGCAGCTTAGGGGACGCAGAAGCTTTCTTT
TRBV15	TRBD1	TRBJ1-6	.	13	CATSRGTVSPLHF	TGTGCCACCAGCAGGGGGACAGTGTCACCCCTCCACTTT
TRBV6-1	TRBD1	TRBJ1-2	.	13	CASSDRDRGFYTF	TGTGCCAGCAGTGACAGAGACAGGGGTTTCTACACCTTC
TRBV7-2	TRBD1	TRBJ2-1	few	14	CASSSTGAWGEQFF	TGTGCCAGCAGCTCGACAGGGGCCTGGGGTGAGCAGTTCTTC
TRBV5-1	TRBD2	TRBJ2-1	.	20	CASSLEGLLAGGPSYNEQFF	TGCGCCAGCAGCTTGGAGGGCCTACTAGCGGGAGGGCCGTCCTACAATGAGCAGTTCTTC
TRBV10-2	.	TRBJ2-1	many	10	CATAYNEQFF	TGCGCCACCGCTTACAATGAGCAGTTCTTC
TRBV7-9	TRBD1	TRBJ1-1	.	14	CASSRGTGGSEAFF	TGTGCCAGCAGCCGTGGAACAGGGGGTAGTGAAGCTTTCTTT
TRBV7-2	TRBD1	TRBJ2-1	few	11	CASSRTGVQFF	TGTGCCAGCAGCCGGACAGGCGTGCAGTTCTTC
TRBV2	.	TRBJ1-2	few	14	CASMTQGRGYGYTF	TGTGCCAGCATGACACAGGGAAGAGGCTATGGCTACACCTTC
TRBV6-6	.	TRBJ2-1	few	13	CASSYSQDNEQFF	TGTGCCAGCAGTTACTCCCAGGATAATGAGCAGTTCTTC
TRBV12-3/TRBV12-4	TRBD1	TRBJ2-1	.	17	CASSPTKGAGVGHEQFF	TGTGCCAGCAGCCCCACGAAGGGGGCAGGGGTTGGCCATGAGCAGTTCTTC